This T cell receptor beta chain comes out of a study of blood T cell repertoires in COVID-19. Study details: The study drew acute and convalescent COVID-19 samples from the United States, Italy and Spain. The cDNA or gDNA used as material had been derived from T cells, B-cell-depleted T cells, or PBMCs.

In the authors' workflow: The authors estimated nucleated cell counts from reference gene primer amplification. TCRdb keeps only in-frame clones here, not all; method: immunoSEQ multiplex PCR. V, J and clone size were drawn from that table, and D and trimming were deduced from the DNA. The table includes around 150,000 clones, 87% detected once. The clonotype was recovered from a man aged 45-65 years with active COVID-19. Sequenced input: peripheral blood.

CDR3 residues: CASSEAGGTEAFF. As DNA, the CDR3 is TGTGCCAGCAGTGAAGCGGGGGGGACTGAAGCTTTCTTT. The chain joins TRBV6-1 to TRBJ1-1, with D maybe TRBD1 (5 bases). CDR1 MNHNS and CDR2 SASEGT come from the germline V gene. Trimming stripped 0 bases from V and 5 bases from J, with 7 bases between. The CDR3 contains 13 residues.